The T cell receptor (beta chain) under discussion was sequenced for a study of blood T cell repertoires in COVID-19. Study information: Specimens from acute and convalescent COVID-19 originated in the United States, Italy and Spain. T cells, B-cell-depleted T cells, or PBMCs provided the cDNA or gDNA that served as material.

The authors' processing: Amplification with reference gene primers provided the estimates of nucleated cell counts. Here immunoSEQ multiplex PCR was the method, and the copy in TCRdb shows in-frame clones only, minus some. V and J calls and clone size are as listed in that table; D and trimming were resolved from the DNA. The data show 65,000 or so clones, around 80% seen once. CDR3 length: 14 amino acids. With 6 bases removed from V and 2 bases from J, the gap between germline ends came to 14 bases. Germline assignment: CDR1 SGHNT and CDR2 YYREEE (reference sequence). The specimen was peripheral blood. The source is a man between 60 and 75 years old with acute or convalescent COVID-19. The genes are TRBV5-4 and TRBJ1-1; no firm D call. The CDR3 DNA reads TGTGCCAGCACCTCTCAGATGCAAAACACTGAAGCTTTCTTT. Translation gives CASTSQMQNTEAFF.